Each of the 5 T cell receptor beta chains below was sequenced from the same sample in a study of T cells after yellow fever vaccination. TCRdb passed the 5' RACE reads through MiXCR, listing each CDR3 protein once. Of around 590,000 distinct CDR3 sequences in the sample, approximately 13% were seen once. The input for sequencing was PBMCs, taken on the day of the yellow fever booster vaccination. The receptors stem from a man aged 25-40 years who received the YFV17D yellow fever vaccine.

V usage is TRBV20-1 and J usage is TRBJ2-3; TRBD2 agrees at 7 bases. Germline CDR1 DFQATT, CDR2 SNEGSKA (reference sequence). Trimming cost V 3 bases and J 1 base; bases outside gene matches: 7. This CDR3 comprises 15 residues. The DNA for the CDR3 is TGCAGTGCTAGGGGAGCGGGATACCGCACAGATACGCAGTATTTT. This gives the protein CSARGAGYRTDTQYF.

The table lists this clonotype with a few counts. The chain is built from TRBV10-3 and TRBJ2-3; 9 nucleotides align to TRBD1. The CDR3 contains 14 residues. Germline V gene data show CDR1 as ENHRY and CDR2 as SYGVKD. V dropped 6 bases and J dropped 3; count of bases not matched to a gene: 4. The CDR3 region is CAISTGGGTDTQYF. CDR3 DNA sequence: TGTGCCATCAGCACAGGGGGCGGAACAGATACGCAGTATTTT.

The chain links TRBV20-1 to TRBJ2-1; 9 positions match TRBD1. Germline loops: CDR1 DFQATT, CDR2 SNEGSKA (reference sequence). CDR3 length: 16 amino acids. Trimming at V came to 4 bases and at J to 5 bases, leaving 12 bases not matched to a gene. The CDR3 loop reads CSAKTGGSNYHNEQFF. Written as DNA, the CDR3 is TGCAGTGCTAAGACAGGGGGGTCGAATTATCACAATGAGCAGTTCTTC.

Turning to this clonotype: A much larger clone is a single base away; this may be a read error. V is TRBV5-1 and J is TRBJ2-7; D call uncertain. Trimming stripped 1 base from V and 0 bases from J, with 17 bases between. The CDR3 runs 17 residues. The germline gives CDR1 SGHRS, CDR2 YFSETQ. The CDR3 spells CASSLRAGPLSSYEQYF. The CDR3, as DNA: TGCGCCAGCAGCTTGAGGGCCGGGCCTCTGAGCTCCTACGAGCAGTACTTC.

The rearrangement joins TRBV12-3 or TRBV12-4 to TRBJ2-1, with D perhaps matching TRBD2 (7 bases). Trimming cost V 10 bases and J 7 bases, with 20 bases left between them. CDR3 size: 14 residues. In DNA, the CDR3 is TGTGCCACTACAGAGGGGGGGGCCGGGAATGAGCAGTTCTTC. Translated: CATTEGGAGNEQFF.